The entry that follows covers one T cell receptor (beta chain) sequence. Its cognate antigen is unknown. This CDR3 is 13 amino acids long. Time point defined: late sampling 161 to 241 days after vaccination in three convalescent patients. Treatment in this sample: approximately 9-day PBMC culture with coronavirus spike peptide pools or control peptides (ViraFEST assay). The Oncomine TCR Beta short-read assay was what sequenced the DNA obtained from cultured CD4+ T cells. TCRdb reanalysed the PCR reads using MiXCR and keeps one entry per CDR3 protein. The data contain 25,000 to 30,000 distinct CDR3 sequences, approximately 41% of them singletons. These data are taken from a study of vaccination and CD4 T cells after COVID-19. Study in general: Cells were stimulated with overlapping spike peptide pools from SARS-CoV-2, HCoV-NL63, HCoV-OC43 and HCoV-229E.

This material consisted of CD4+ T cells from blood, cultured in vitro, taken about 7 months after SARS-CoV-2 vaccination. The rearrangement uses TRBV21-1 and TRBJ2-7. TRBV21-1 is a pseudogene segment. This clonotype was obtained from a human donor who had recovered from COVID-19. The CDR3: CTGTAYYSYEQYF. The CDR3 bases are TGTACCGGCACAGCTTACTACTCCTACGAGCAGTACTTC.